One sample yielded the 31 T cell receptor beta chains listed below, sequenced in a study of CD8 T cells in Susac syndrome. RNA totalling about 0.45 to 1 ug underwent reverse transcription with random hexamers. In TCRdb, the immunoSEQ multiplex PCR reads were re-called with MiXCR into one record per CDR3 protein. The data show about 100,000 distinct CDR3 sequences, 95% seen once. The specimen sequenced was CD8+ T cells from PBMCs. These TCRs come from a human donor with Susac syndrome.

This chain links TRBV28 with TRBJ2-7; D ambiguous. Trimming cost V 7 bases and J 0 bases, with 13 bases left between them. CDR1 is MDHEN and CDR2 is SYDVKM in the germline V gene. The CDR3 consists of 14 residues. The CDR3 nucleotides read TGTGCCAGCAACCCATCGGGTCGCTCCTACGAGCAGTACTTC. Its protein is CASNPSGRSYEQYF.

The chain couples TRBV29-1 to TRBJ1-1; 7 nucleotides line up with TRBD1. V gave up 3 bases and J gave up 10 bases; unmatched junction bases: 5. Germline-derived CDR1 and CDR2 are SQVTM and ANQGSEA. The CDR3 is 11 residues long. The CDR3 reads CSVEVRGLAFF. The CDR3 DNA reads as TGCAGCGTTGAGGTGAGGGGGCTAGCTTTCTTT.

The chain uses TRBV11-2 and TRBJ2-7; 7 nucleotides agree with TRBD1. Germline V CDR1 and CDR2: SGHAT, FQNNGV. The V and J ends lost 3 bases and 3 bases, in that order; junction bases with no gene match: 5. The CDR3 loop spans 14 amino acids. In DNA, the CDR3 is TGTGCCAGCAGCTTCTCCGGGACAGACTACGAGCAGTACTTC. Its protein product is CASSFSGTDYEQYF.

The J gene is TRBJ1-1, the V gene TRBV13, with D maybe TRBD1 (6 bases). V was clipped by 5 bases and J by 10 bases, with 14 bases between them. CDR1 is PRHDT, CDR2 FYEKMQ, per germline (reference sequence). CDR3 size: 12 residues. CDR3 coding DNA: TGTGCCAGCAGCCCCCACGAGGGGGTAGCTTTCTTT. Protein sequence: CASSPHEGVAFF.

This clonotype was detected only a few times. The gene calls are TRBV12-3 or TRBV12-4 and TRBJ1-2, with a tentative D call TRBD1 (5 bases). Trimming cost V 2 bases and J 2 bases, with 6 bases left between them. The CDR3 consists of 13 residues. CDR3 in DNA: TGTGCCAGCAGTTTAAGACAGAACTATGGCTACACCTTC. It codes for CASSLRQNYGYTF.

V gene TRBV19 combines with J gene TRBJ2-7; D is uncertain. The V and J ends lost 3 bases and 5 bases respectively, with 14 bases between them. The CDR3 totals 14 residues. Germline V lookup: CDR1 LNHDA, CDR2 SQIVND (reference sequence). This CDR3 is CASSMQGNLNEQYF. The CDR3 nucleotides read TGTGCCAGTAGTATGCAAGGGAATTTGAACGAGCAGTACTTC.

This sequence joins TRBV2 and TRBJ2-2, with D possibly TRBD1 on 5 matching bases. Trimming shortened V by 3 bases and J by 0 bases, and 8 bases separated the two germline ends. Germline V lookup: CDR1 SNHLY, CDR2 FYNNEI. CDR3 length equals 15 residues. CDR3 DNA sequence: TGTGCCAGCAGTGATCAGGGAACGAACACCGGGGAGCTGTTTTTT. Residues: CASSDQGTNTGELFF.

This chain uses TRBV14 with TRBJ2-1, with D hard to call. Germline loops: CDR1 SGHDN, CDR2 FVKESK. The CDR3 extends over 13 amino acids. V lost 3 bases and J lost 4, with 7 bases in between. CDR3 DNA: TGTGCCAGCAGCCATTGGACGTACAATGAGCAGTTCTTC. This sequence encodes CASSHWTYNEQFF.

The chain carries TRBV18 and TRBJ2-7, with a possible D match to TRBD1 (6 bases). Germline CDR1 KGHSH, CDR2 LQKENI. Trimming shortened V by 3 bases and J by 4 bases, and 13 bases separated the two germline ends. There are 14 residues in the CDR3. The chain's CDR3 is CASSPKQGGYEQYF. CDR3 DNA sequence: TGTGCCAGCTCACCTAAACAGGGTGGGTACGAGCAGTACTTC.

In the case of this clonotype: An end of the junction does not agree with germline; a read error may underlie this. The genes are TRBV12-3 or TRBV12-4 and TRBJ2-6; 7 nucleotides agree with TRBD2. The CDR3 loop spans 15 amino acids. The CDR3, as DNA: TGTGCCAGCAGTACAGGATCTGGGAGGGCAAACGTCCTGACTTTC. Protein: CASSTGSGRANVLTF.

The V and J genes are TRBV24-1 and TRBJ1-5; 8 bases are a match to TRBD1. The germline V gene encodes CDR1 KGHDR and CDR2 SFDVKD. The V and J ends lost 5 bases and 6 bases, in that order; junction bases with no gene match: 8. The CDR3 loop spans 15 amino acids. CDR3 loop: CATSGSGGFTQPQHF. CDR3 coding DNA: TGTGCCACCAGTGGTTCAGGGGGCTTTACTCAGCCCCAGCATTTT.

The V and J genes are TRBV12-3 or TRBV12-4 and TRBJ1-5; D is undetermined. The CDR3 contains 12 residues. The V end lost 5 bases, the J end lost 9 bases, and 11 bases lay between the germline ends. CDR3 loop: CASSLMSRPQHF. The CDR3 DNA is TGTGCCAGCAGTCTAATGAGTCGGCCCCAGCATTTT.

The chain combines TRBV27 with TRBJ2-1; 8 nucleotides line up with TRBD2. V shed 2 bases, J shed 8 bases, and the junction held 5 bases outside the gene matches. In germline, CDR1 is MNHEY, CDR2 SMNVEV (reference sequence). This CDR3 contains 14 residues. The CDR3 spells CASSLARAGDEQFF. The DNA of the CDR3 is TGTGCCAGCAGTTTAGCACGAGCGGGAGATGAGCAGTTCTTC.

V is TRBV3-1 and J is TRBJ2-7; TRBD1 aligns across 9 bases. The germline V gene has CDR1 LGHDT and CDR2 YNNKEL (reference sequence). The CDR3 loop spans 13 amino acids. The V and J ends lost 3 bases and 4 bases, in that order; junction bases with no gene match: 1. In nucleotides, the CDR3 is TGTGCCAGCAGCCAGGGACAGGGATACGAGCAGTACTTC. This codes for CASSQGQGYEQYF.

This chain joins TRBV20-1 and TRBJ2-1; 7 positions agree with TRBD2. The CDR3 extends over 13 amino acids. CDR1 and CDR2 from the germline V gene are DFQATT and SNEGSKA (reference sequence). The V gene end was trimmed by 6 bases and the J gene end by 7 bases; junction bases not matched to a gene: 9. CDR3: CSASRGVVNEQFF. The CDR3 bases are TGCAGTGCCTCCCGGGGGGTGGTAAATGAGCAGTTCTTC.

This chain uses TRBV7-9 with TRBJ2-5, with D unresolved. Trimming left V 5 bases short and J 3 bases short, with 16 bases between. This CDR3 is built from 15 residues. CDR1 and CDR2 (germline): SEHNR, FQNEAQ (reference sequence). The CDR3 region is CASSPDPLGEETQYF. DNA of the CDR3: TGTGCCAGCAGCCCCGATCCTTTAGGTGAAGAGACCCAGTACTTC. Based on the CDR3 plus reference TRBV7-9 and TRBJ2-5, the full variable domain is DTGVSQNPRHKITKRGQNVTFRCDPISEHNRLYWYRQTLGQGPEFLTYFQNEAQLEKSRLLSDRFSAERPKGSFSTLEIQRTEQGDSAMYLCASSPDPLGEETQYFGPGTRLLVL.

The chain links TRBV14 to TRBJ2-7; no clear D gene. CDR1 and CDR2 from the germline V gene are SGHDN and FVKESK. V was cut by 3 bases and J by 3 bases, with 12 bases left in between. The CDR3 sequence is 14 residues long. CDR3 bases: TGTGCCAGCAGCCACACGCAGGTATTCTACGAGCAGTACTTC. Translating gives CASSHTQVFYEQYF.

This chain links TRBV7-9 with TRBJ2-1; D is undetermined. This CDR3 comprises 15 residues. Deletions cut 0 bases from V and 4 bases from J, with 10 bases between. Germline CDR1 and CDR2: SEHNR and FQNEAQ (reference sequence). For the CDR3, the DNA is TGTGCCAGCAGCTTAGCCACCTCGATGTACAATGAGCAGTTCTTC. It yields the protein CASSLATSMYNEQFF.

The genes are TRBV29-1 and TRBJ1-2; 9 bases map to TRBD1. Germline loops: CDR1 SQVTM, CDR2 ANQGSEA. J lost 4 bases, V lost 3 bases, and 9 bases had no gene match. CDR3 length: 15 residues. The chain's CDR3 is CSVDSGQGRAYGYTF. The DNA for the CDR3 is TGCAGCGTTGATAGTGGACAGGGGAGGGCCTATGGCTACACCTTC.

V is TRBV9 and J is TRBJ2-1; tentative D call: TRBD2 (5 bases). V gave up 0 bases and J gave up 9 bases, with 13 bases separating them. This CDR3 comprises 14 residues. Per germline, CDR1 SGDLS and CDR2 YYNGEE. CDR3 sequence: CASSVDGSSTEQFF. CDR3 bases: TGTGCCAGCAGCGTAGACGGGTCTAGCACTGAGCAGTTCTTC.

The rearrangement joins TRBV6-4 to TRBJ1-6; possibly TRBD1 for D (6 bases). Per germline, CDR1 MRHNA and CDR2 SNTAGT. CDR3 length: 13 residues. Trimming shortened V by 2 bases and J by 14 bases, and 13 bases separated the two germline ends. Here the CDR3 reads CASSDDDRTTLHF. The CDR3 DNA follows: TGTGCCAGCAGTGACGACGACAGGACGACCCTCCACTTT.

The V call is TRBV6-5, the J call TRBJ2-5; the D is unclear. The V gene's germline CDR1 is MNHEY and CDR2 SVGAGI. With 0 bases removed from V and 1 base from J, the gap between germline ends came to 9 bases. CDR3 length: 15 amino acids. The CDR3 DNA reads as TGTGCCAGCAGTTACTCCCCCGGGCGCCAAGAGACCCAGTACTTC. Translated: CASSYSPGRQETQYF.

The CDR3 region is CASSKEGSGANVLTF. The DNA of the CDR3 is TGTGCCAGCTCAAAAGAGGGGTCTGGGGCCAACGTCCTGACTTTC. The chain couples TRBV6-2 or TRBV6-3 to TRBJ2-6; D may match TRBD1 or TRBD2 (5 bases each). Trimming removed 8 bases at V and 1 base at J, with 12 bases between. Germline CDR1 reads MNHEY; CDR2 reads SVGEGT. The CDR3 is made up of 15 amino acids.

About this clonotype: Since no conserved phenylalanine or tryptophan closes the CDR3, a read error is the likely cause. J is TRBJ2-5 and V is TRBV20-1; TRBD1 aligns across 10 bases. V dropped 1 base and J dropped 5; count of bases not matched to a gene: 4. This CDR3 region has 14 residues. In germline, CDR1 is DFQATT, CDR2 SNEGSKA (reference sequence). CDR3 bases: TGCAGTGCTAGAGGACAGGGGGCGCAGGAGACCCAGTACTCC. Amino acids: CSARGQGAQETQYS.

The genes are TRBV20-1 and TRBJ2-7; possibly TRBD1 for D (6 bases). CDR3 length: 12 amino acids. V was clipped by 6 bases and J by 3 bases, with 12 bases between them. Germline lookup yields CDR1 DFQATT and CDR2 SNEGSKA (reference sequence). The DNA of the CDR3 is TGCAGTGCCAGCACAGGGTACTACGAGCAGTACTTC. Encoded protein: CSASTGYYEQYF.

This clonotype was detected only once. CDR3 residues: CASRRQGGEKTQYF. As DNA, the CDR3 is TGCGCCAGCAGACGACAGGGTGGGGAGAAGACCCAGTACTTC. This chain uses TRBV10-2 with TRBJ2-5; TRBD1 matches at 7 bases. This CDR3 is built from 14 residues. V was pared by 6 bases and J by 6 bases, with 10 bases of the junction left unmatched. Germline CDR1 is WSHSY and CDR2 is SAAADI.

The V call is TRBV29-1, the J call TRBJ2-2; 8 nucleotides align to TRBD1. The CDR3 extends over 15 amino acids. Trimming took 3 bases from V and 7 from J; bases not matched to a gene: 10. Per germline, CDR1 SQVTM and CDR2 ANQGSEA. This CDR3 is CSVDRGTGASGELFF. In DNA, the CDR3 is TGCAGCGTTGATAGAGGGACAGGCGCCAGCGGGGAGCTGTTTTTT.

A remark on this clonotype: One end of the junction does not line up with germline, which may come from a read error. The CDR3 sequence is CAISGGDRVNTKAFF. The CDR3 nucleotides read TGTGCCATCAGTGGGGGGGACAGGGTGAACACTAAAGCTTTCTTT. The chain employs TRBV10-3 and TRBJ1-1; TRBD1 aligns across 9 bases. Germline CDR1 is ENHRY and CDR2 is SYGVKD. This CDR3 contains 15 residues.

The V call is TRBV4-2, the J call TRBJ2-3, with D possibly being TRBD2 (6 bases). Trimming shortened V by 2 bases and J by 2 bases, and 11 bases separated the two germline ends. CDR1 and CDR2 from the germline V gene are LGHNA and YNFKEQ. This CDR3 spans 15 amino acids. The CDR3 protein is CASSQSSDHTDTQYF. CDR3 bases: TGTGCCAGCAGCCAATCTAGCGATCACACAGATACGCAGTATTTT.

DNA for the CDR3: TGCAGCGTGGGGATCGGGACAGATACGCAGTATTTT. It encodes CSVGIGTDTQYF. This chain connects TRBV29-1 to TRBJ2-3, with no clear D. V lost 6 bases to trimming and J lost 3 bases, with 10 bases between them. CDR1 SQVTM and CDR2 ANQGSEA come from the germline V gene. The CDR3 consists of 12 residues.

The chain is built from TRBV4-1 and TRBJ1-1; D call uncertain. The CDR3 totals 14 residues. In germline, CDR1 is MGHRA, CDR2 YSYEKL. V lost 1 base, J lost 4 bases, and 10 bases lay in between. CDR3: CASSQARGSTEAFF. The CDR3 nucleotides read TGCGCCAGCAGCCAAGCACGGGGAAGCACTGAAGCTTTCTTT.